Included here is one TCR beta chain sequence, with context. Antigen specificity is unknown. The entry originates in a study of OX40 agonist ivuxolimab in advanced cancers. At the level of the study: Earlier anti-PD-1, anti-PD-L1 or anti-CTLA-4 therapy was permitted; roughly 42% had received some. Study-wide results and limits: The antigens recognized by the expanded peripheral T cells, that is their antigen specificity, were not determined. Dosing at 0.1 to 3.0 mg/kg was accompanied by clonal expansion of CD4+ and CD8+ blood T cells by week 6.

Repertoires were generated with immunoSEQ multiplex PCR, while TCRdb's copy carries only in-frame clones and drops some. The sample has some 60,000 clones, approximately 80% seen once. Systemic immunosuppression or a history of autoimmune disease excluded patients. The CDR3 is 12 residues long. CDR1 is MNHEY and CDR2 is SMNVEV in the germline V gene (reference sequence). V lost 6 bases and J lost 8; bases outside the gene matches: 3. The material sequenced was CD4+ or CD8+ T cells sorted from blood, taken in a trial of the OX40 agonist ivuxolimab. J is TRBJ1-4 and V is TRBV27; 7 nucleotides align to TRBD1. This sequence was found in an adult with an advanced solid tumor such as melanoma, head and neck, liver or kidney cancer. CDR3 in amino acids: CASRDRAEKLFF. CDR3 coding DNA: TGTGCCAGCAGAGACAGGGCCGAAAAACTGTTTTTT.